This T cell receptor beta chain was documented in a study of shared clonotypes between healthy human individuals. Regarding this clone: The same CDR3 arises from other DNA sequences in this sample as well.

The CDR3 has 12 amino acids. Germline CDR1 is SGHTA and CDR2 is FQGNSA. Trimming left V 5 bases short and J 2 bases short, with 5 bases between. Sequencing was performed with immunoSEQ multiplex PCR; in TCRdb, only in-frame clones are kept and a portion is missing. The data contain 950,000 to 1,200,000 clones, about 80% of them singletons. The V call is TRBV7-2, the J call TRBJ2-3, with D uncertain. Source material: memory CD4+ T cells from PBMCs. Subset meaning: CD45RA-negative fraction. This sequence was found in a man between 18 and 35 years old in good health. Some clones in this sample may be carry-over from other donors' samples. CDR3 protein: CASSLDTDTQYF. CDR3 DNA: TGTGCCAGCAGCCTGGACACAGATACGCAGTATTTT. Drawing the rest from reference TRBV7-2 and TRBJ2-3, the complete variable domain is GAGVSQSPSNKVTEKGKDVELRCDPISGHTALYWYRQSLGQGLEFLIYFQGNSAPDKSGLPSDRFSAERTGGSVSTLTIQRTQQEDSAVYLCASSLDTDTQYFGPGTRLTVL.